This T cell receptor beta chain was captured by sequencing in a study of blood T cell repertoires in COVID-19. The overall study: The analysed material was cDNA or gDNA that came from T cells, B-cell-depleted T cells, or PBMCs.

Looked up from germline, CDR1 is SGDLS and CDR2 is YYNGEE. The CDR3 totals 17 residues. Trimming shortened V by 4 bases and J by 3 bases, and 20 bases separated the two germline ends. All enrollees were about 18 to 89 years old and from about 25 US areas. How the authors handled the data: Amplification of reference gene primers provided the estimated nucleated cell counts. Repertoires were generated with immunoSEQ multiplex PCR, while TCRdb's copy carries only in-frame clones and drops some. V, J and clone size were drawn from that table, and D and trimming were deduced from the DNA. The profile shows around 220,000 clones, 87% of them singletons.

V gene TRBV9 combines with J gene TRBJ1-5; TRBD1 might be the D (5 bases). The TCR sequence derives from a woman in her 30s with acute COVID-19. The sequenced material came from PBMCs or T cells enriched from blood (not recorded which). CDR3 DNA sequence: TGTGCCAGCAGCCCTGACAGAATCCCGCCCTTCAATCAGCCCCAGCATTTT. Translation: CASSPDRIPPFNQPQHF.